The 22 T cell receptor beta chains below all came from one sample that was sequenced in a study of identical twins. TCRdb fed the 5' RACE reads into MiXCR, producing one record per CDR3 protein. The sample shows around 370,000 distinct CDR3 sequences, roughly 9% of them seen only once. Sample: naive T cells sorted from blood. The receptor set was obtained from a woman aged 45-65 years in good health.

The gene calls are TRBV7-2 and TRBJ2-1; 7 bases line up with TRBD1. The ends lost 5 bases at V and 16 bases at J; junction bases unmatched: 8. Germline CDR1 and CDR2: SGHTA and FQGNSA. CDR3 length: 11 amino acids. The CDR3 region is CASSRGQETFF. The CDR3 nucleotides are TGTGCCAGCAGCCGAGGACAGGAGACCTTCTTC.

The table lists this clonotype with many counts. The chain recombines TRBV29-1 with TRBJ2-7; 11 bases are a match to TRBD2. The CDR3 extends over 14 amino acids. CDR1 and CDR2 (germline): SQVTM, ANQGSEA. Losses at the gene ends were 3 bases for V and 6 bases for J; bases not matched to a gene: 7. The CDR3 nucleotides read TGCAGCGTTGACCCGACGGGGACTAGCGGCGAGCAGTACTTC. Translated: CSVDPTGTSGEQYF.

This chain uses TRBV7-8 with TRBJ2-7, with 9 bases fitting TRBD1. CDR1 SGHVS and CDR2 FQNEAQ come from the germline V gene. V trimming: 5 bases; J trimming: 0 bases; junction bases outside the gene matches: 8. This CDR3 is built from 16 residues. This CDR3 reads CASSLTGTGISYEQYV. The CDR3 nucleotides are TGTGCCAGCAGCCTAACCGGGACAGGGATCTCCTACGAGCAGTACGTC.

CDR3 amino acids: CASSYPEREEETQYF. In DNA form, the CDR3 reads TGCGCCAGCAGCTACCCGGAGAGGGAGGAAGAGACCCAGTACTTC. The genes are TRBV5-1 and TRBJ2-5; TRBD2 might be the D (6 bases). Trimming pared 3 bases from V and 3 bases from J, leaving 15 bases between. This CDR3 comprises 15 residues. The germline V gene encodes CDR1 SGHRS and CDR2 YFSETQ.

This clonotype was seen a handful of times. CDR3 sequence reads: CSGNLGTSGSYNEQFF. The CDR3 nucleotides are TGCAGCGGAAATCTCGGGACTAGCGGGAGTTACAATGAGCAGTTCTTC. The chain joins TRBV29-1 to TRBJ2-1, with 14 bases aligning to TRBD2. V lost 7 bases, J lost 4 bases, and 9 bases stayed unmatched. In germline, CDR1 is SQVTM, CDR2 ANQGSEA. There are 16 residues in the CDR3.

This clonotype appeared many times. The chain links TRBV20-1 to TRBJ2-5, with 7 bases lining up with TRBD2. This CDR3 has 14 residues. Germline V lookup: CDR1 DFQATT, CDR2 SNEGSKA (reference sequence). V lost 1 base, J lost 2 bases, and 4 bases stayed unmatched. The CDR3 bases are TGCAGTGCTAGAGTCCCGGGACTACAAGAGACCCAGTACTTC. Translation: CSARVPGLQETQYF.

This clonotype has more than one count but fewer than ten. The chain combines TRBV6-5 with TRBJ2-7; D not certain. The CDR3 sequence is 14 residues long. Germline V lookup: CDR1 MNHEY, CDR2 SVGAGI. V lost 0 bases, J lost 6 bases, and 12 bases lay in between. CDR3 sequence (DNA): TGTGCCAGCAGTTACTCTAGGAGTAGTCGCGAGCAGTACGTC. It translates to CASSYSRSSREQYV.

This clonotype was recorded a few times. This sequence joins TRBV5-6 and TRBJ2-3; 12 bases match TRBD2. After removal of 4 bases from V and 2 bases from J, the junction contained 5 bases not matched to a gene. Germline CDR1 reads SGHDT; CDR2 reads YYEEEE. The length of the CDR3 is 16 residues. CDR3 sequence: CASSGLAGGYTDTQYF. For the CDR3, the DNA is TGTGCCAGCAGCGGGCTAGCGGGAGGGTACACAGATACGCAGTATTTT.

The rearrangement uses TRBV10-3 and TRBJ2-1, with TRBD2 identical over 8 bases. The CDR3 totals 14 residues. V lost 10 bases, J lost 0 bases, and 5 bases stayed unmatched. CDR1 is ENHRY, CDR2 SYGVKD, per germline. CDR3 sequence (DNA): TGTGCCACCCTAGCGGGTAGCTCCTACAATGAGCAGTTCTTC. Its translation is CATLAGSSYNEQFF.

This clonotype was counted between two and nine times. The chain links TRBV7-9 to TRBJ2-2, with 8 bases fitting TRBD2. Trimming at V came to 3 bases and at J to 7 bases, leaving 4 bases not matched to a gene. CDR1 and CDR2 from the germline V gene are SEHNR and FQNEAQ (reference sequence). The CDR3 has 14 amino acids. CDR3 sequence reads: CASSFTSGGGELFF. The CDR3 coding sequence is TGTGCCAGCAGCTTTACTAGCGGTGGCGGGGAGCTGTTTTTT.

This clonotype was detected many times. The CDR3 coding sequence is TGCAGCGTTGTGTCAGGAGGAACCGGGGAGCTGTTTTTT. Protein: CSVVSGGTGELFF. The rearrangement links TRBV29-1 to TRBJ2-2; possibly TRBD2 for D (5 bases). Germline V gene lookup returns CDR1 SQVTM and CDR2 ANQGSEA. The CDR3 runs 13 residues. Trimming left V 4 bases short and J 5 bases short, with 11 bases between.

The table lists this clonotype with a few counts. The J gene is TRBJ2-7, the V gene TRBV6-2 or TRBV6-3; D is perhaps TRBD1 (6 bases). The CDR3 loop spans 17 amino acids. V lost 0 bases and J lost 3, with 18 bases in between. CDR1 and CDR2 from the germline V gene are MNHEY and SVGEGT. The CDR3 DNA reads TGTGCCAGCAGTTACTCCCCTCCGACAGGCCTATACTACGAGCAGTACTTC. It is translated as CASSYSPPTGLYYEQYF.

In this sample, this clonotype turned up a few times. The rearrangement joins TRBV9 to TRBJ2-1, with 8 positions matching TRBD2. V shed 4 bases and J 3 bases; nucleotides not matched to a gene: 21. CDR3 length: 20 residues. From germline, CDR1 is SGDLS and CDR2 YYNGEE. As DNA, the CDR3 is TGTGCCAGCAGCCCAAGGGGGACTAGTCTCTCATCTAGGTTCTACAATGAGCAGTTCTTC. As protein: CASSPRGTSLSSRFYNEQFF.

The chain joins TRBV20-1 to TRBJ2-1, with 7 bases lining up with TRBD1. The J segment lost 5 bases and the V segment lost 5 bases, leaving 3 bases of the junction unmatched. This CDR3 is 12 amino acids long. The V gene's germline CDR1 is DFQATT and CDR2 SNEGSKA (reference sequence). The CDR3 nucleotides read TGCAGTGCTCCAGACAGGGACAATGAGCAGTTCTTC. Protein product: CSAPDRDNEQFF.

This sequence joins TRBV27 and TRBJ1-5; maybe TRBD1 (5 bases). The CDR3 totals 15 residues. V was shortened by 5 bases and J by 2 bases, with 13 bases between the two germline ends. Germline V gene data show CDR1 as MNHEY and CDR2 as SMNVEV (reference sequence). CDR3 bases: TGTGCCAGCAGTCTGGACATTCTAGGCAATCAGCCCCAGCATTTT. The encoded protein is CASSLDILGNQPQHF.

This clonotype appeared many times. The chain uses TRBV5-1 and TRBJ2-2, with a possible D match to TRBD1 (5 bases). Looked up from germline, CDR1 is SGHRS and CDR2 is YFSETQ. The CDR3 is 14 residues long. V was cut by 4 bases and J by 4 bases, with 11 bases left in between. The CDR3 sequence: CASSQQGSTGELFF. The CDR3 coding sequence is TGCGCCAGCAGCCAGCAGGGAAGCACCGGGGAGCTGTTTTTT.

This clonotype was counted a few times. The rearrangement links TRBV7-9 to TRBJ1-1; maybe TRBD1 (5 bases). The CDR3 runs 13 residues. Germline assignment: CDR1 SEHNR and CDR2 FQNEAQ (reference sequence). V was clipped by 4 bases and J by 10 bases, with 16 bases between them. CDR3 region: CASSSGTGRGAFF. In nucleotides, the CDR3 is TGTGCCAGCAGCTCCGGAACAGGCCGCGGAGCTTTCTTT.

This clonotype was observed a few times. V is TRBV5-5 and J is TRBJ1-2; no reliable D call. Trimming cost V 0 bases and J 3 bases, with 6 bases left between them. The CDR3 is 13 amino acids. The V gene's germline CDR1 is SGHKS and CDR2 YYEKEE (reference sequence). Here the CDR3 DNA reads TGTGCCAGCAGCTTGGGATGGGACTATGGCTACACCTTC. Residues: CASSLGWDYGYTF.

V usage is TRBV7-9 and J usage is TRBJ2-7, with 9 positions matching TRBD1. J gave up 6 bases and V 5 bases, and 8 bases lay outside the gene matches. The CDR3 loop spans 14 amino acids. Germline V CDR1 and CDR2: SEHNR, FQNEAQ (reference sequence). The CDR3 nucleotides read TGTGCCAGCAGCGTAGAGGGGACAGGGAGCGAGCAGTACGTC. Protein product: CASSVEGTGSEQYV.

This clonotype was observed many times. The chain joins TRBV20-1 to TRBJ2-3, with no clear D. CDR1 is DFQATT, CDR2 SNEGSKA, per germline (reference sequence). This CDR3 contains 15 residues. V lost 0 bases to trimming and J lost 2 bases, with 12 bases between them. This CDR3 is CSARDAQEPTDTQYF. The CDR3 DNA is TGCAGTGCTAGAGATGCCCAGGAGCCCACAGATACGCAGTATTTT.

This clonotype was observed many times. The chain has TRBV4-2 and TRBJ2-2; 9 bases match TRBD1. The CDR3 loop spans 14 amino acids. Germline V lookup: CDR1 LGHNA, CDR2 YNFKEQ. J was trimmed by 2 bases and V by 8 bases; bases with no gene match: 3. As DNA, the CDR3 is TGTGCCAGCTCTACAGGGGGCAACACCGGGGAGCTGTTTTTT. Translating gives CASSTGGNTGELFF.

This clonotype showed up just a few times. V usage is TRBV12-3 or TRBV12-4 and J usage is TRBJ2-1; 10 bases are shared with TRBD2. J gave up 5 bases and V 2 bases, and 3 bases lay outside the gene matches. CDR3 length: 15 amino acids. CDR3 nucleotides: TGTGCCAGCAGTTTATGGACTAGCGGTAACAATGAGCAGTTCTTC. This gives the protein CASSLWTSGNNEQFF.